This TCR beta chain was profiled in a study of blood T cell repertoires in COVID-19. Overall study context: COVID-19 samples from acute and convalescent phases originated in the United States, Italy and Spain. The analysed material was cDNA or gDNA that came from T cells, B-cell-depleted T cells, or PBMCs.

V lost 0 bases and J 0 bases, leaving 13 bases between the germline ends. The CDR3 length is 17 residues. The germline V gene has CDR1 SGHNT and CDR2 YYREEE (reference sequence). Per the authors' pipeline: Counts of nucleated cells, estimated from reference gene primer amplification, were obtained. Only in-frame clones appear in the TCRdb table, and some are missing; sequencing was by immunoSEQ multiplex PCR. For V, J and clone size, that table is used; D and trimming come from the DNA. Here the sample spans 290,000 or so clones, more than 75% being singletons. The gene calls are TRBV5-4 and TRBJ1-3; no firm D call. This receptor was obtained from a man between 65 and 79 years old with acute or convalescent COVID-19. Sequencing was done on a sample of peripheral blood. The CDR3 sequence: CASSLGGGFNSGNTIYF. CDR3 bases: TGTGCCAGCAGCTTGGGGGGAGGGTTTAACTCTGGAAACACCATATATTTT.